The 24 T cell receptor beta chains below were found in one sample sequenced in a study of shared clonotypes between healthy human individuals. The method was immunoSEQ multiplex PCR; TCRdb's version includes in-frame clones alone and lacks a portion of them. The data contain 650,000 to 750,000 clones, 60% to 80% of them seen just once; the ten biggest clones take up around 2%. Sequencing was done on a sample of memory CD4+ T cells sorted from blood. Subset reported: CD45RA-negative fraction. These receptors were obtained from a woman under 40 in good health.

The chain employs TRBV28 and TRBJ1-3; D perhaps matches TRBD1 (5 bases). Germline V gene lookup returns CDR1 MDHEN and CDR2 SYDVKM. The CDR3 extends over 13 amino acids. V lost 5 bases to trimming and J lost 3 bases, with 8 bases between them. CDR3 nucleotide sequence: TGTGCCAGCAGTAGGACATTTGGAAACACCATATATTTT. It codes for CASSRTFGNTIYF.

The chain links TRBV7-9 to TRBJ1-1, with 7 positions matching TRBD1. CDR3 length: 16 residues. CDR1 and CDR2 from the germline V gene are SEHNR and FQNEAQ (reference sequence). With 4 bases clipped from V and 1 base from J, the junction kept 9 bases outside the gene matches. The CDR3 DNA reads TGTGCCAGCAGCTACCTAAAGGGACAGAGGAACACTGAAGCTTTCTTT. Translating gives CASSYLKGQRNTEAFF.

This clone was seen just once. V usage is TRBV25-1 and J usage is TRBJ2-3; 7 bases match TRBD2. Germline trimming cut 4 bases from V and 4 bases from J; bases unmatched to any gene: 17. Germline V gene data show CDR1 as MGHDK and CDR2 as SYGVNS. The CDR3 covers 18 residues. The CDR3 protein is CASSAPAASRRESDTQYF. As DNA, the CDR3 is TGTGCCAGCAGTGCCCCCGCGGCCTCTCGGCGGGAGTCAGATACGCAGTATTTT.

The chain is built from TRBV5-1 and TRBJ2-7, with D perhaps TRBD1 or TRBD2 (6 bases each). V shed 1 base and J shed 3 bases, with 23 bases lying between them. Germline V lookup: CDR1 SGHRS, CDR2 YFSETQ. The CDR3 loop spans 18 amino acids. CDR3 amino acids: CASSLRPLGTRRDYEQYF. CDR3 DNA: TGCGCCAGCAGCTTGCGGCCCCTCGGGACAAGGCGGGACTACGAGCAGTACTTC. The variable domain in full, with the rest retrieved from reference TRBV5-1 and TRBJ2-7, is KAGVTQTPRYLIKTRGQQVTLSCSPISGHRSVSWYQQTPGQGLQFLFEYFSETQRNKGNFPGRFSGRQFSNSRSEMNVSTLELGDSALYLCASSLRPLGTRRDYEQYFGPGTRLTVT.

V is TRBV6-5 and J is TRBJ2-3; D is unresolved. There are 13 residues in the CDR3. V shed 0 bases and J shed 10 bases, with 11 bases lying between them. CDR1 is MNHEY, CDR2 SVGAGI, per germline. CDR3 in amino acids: CASSYSIPQPQYF. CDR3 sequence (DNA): TGTGCCAGCAGTTACTCGATTCCTCAACCGCAGTATTTT.

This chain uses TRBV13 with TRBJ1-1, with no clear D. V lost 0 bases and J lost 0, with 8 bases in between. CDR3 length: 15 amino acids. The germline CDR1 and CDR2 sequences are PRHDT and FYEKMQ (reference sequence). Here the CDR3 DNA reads TGTGCCAGCAGCTTAGGGGGGTGGCTGAACACTGAAGCTTTCTTT. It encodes CASSLGGWLNTEAFF.

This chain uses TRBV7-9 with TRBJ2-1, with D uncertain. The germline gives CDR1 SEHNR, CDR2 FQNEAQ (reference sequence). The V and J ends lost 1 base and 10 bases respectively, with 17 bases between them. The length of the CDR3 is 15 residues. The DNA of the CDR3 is TGTGCCAGCAGCTTAGTAGGAAGGGATAATCGAGAGCAGTTCTTC. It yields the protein CASSLVGRDNREQFF. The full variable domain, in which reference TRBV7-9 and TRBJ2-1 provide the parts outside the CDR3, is DTGVSQNPRHKITKRGQNVTFRCDPISEHNRLYWYRQTLGQGPEFLTYFQNEAQLEKSRLLSDRFSAERPKGSFSTLEIQRTEQGDSAMYLCASSLVGRDNREQFFGPGTRLTVL.

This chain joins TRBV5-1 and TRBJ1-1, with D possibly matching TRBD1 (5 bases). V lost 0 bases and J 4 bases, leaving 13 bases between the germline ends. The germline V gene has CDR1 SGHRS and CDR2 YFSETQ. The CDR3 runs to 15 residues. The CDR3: CASSLGSGPSTEAFF. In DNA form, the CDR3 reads TGCGCCAGCAGCTTGGGTTCAGGGCCCAGCACTGAAGCTTTCTTT.

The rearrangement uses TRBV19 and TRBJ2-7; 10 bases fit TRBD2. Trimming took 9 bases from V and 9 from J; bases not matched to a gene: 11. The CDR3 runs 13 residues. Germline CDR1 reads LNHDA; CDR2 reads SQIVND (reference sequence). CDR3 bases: TGTGCCAGCTCGCCAGCGGGAGGGCTGGGGCAGTACTTC. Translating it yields CASSPAGGLGQYF.

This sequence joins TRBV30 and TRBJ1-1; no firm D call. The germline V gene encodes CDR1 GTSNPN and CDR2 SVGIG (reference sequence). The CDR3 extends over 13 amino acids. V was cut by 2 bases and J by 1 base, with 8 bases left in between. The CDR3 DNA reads TGTGCCTGGAGTCGATACCGGAACACTGAAGCTTTCTTT. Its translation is CAWSRYRNTEAFF.

This CDR3 reads CASSLLAGSEQYF. In DNA, the CDR3 is TGTGCCAGCAGCTTACTGGCAGGTAGCGAGCAGTACTTC. The V and J genes are TRBV7-9 and TRBJ2-7, with no clear D. V was cut by 2 bases and J by 6 bases, with 11 bases left in between. Germline V gene data show CDR1 as SEHNR and CDR2 as FQNEAQ (reference sequence). The CDR3 covers 13 residues.

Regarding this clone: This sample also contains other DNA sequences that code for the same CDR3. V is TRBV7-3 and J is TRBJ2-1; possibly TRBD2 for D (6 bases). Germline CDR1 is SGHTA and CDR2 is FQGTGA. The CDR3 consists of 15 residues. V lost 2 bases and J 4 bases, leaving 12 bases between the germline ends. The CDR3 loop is CASSLGSGLYNEQFF. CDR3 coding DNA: TGTGCCAGCAGCTTAGGGAGCGGGTTATACAATGAGCAGTTCTTC.

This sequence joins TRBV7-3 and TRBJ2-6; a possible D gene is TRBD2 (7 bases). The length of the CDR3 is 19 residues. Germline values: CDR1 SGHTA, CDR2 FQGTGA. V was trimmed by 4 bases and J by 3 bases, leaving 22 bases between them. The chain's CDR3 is CASSSPSGGSEFGANVLTF. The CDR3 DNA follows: TGTGCCAGCAGCTCTCCCTCGGGGGGCTCAGAGTTTGGGGCCAACGTCCTGACTTTC.

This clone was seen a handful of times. Here the CDR3 reads CASSSRTSGPEGDTQYF. The CDR3 DNA is TGTGCCAGCAGTTCCCGGACTAGCGGCCCTGAGGGAGATACGCAGTATTTT. The V gene is TRBV27, the J gene TRBJ2-3, with 10 bases lining up with TRBD2. CDR1 is MNHEY, CDR2 SMNVEV, per germline (reference sequence). This CDR3 has 17 residues. Trimming cost V 4 bases and J 5 bases; bases outside gene matches: 12.

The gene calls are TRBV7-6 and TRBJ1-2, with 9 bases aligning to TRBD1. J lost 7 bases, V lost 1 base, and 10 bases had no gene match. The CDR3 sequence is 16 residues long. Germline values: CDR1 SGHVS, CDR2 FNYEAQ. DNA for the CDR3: TGTGCCAGCAGCTTAGACCCGGGACAGGGCATTGGTGGCTACACCTTC. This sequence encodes CASSLDPGQGIGGYTF.

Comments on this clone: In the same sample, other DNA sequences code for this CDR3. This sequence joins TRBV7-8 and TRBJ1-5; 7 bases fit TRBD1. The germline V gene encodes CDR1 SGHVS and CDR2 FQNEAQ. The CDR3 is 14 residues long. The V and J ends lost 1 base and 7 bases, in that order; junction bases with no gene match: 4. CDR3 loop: CASSLGTGAQPQHF. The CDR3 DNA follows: TGTGCCAGCAGCTTAGGGACAGGTGCCCAGCCCCAGCATTTT. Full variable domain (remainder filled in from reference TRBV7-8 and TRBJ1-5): GAGVSQSPRYKVAKRGQDVALRCDPISGHVSLFWYQQALGQGPEFLTYFQNEAQLDKSGLPSDRFFAERPEGSVSTLKIQRTQQEDSAVYLCASSLGTGAQPQHFGDGTRLSIL.

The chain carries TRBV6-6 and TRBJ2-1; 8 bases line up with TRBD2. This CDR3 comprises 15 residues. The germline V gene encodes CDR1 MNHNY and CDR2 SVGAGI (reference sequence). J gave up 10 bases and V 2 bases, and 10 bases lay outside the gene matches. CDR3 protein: CASSYVGLDRAEQFF. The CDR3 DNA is TGTGCCAGCAGTTACGTGGGACTAGATCGAGCCGAGCAGTTCTTC.

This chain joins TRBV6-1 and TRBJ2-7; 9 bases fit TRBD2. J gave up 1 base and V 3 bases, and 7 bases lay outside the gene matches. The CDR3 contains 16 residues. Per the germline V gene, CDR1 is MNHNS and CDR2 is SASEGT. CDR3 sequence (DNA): TGTGCCAGCAGTGACTGGAGCGGGGGGAAGTCCTACGAGCAGTACTTC. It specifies CASSDWSGGKSYEQYF.

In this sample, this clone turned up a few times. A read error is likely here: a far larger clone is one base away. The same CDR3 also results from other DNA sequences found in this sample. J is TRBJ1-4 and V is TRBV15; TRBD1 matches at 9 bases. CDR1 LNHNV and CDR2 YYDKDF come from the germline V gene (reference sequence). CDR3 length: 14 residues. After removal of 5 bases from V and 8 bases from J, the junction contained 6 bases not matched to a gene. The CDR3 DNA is TGTGCCACCAGCCGAGGACAGGGGAACGAAAAACTGTTTTTT. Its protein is CATSRGQGNEKLFF.

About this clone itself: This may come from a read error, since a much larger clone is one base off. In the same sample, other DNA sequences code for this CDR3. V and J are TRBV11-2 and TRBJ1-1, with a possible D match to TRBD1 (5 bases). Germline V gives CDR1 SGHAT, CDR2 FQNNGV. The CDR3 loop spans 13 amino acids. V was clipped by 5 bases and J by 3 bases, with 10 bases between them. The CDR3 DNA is TGTGCCAGCAGCCTCCAGGGAGACACTGAAGCTTTCTTT. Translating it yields CASSLQGDTEAFF.

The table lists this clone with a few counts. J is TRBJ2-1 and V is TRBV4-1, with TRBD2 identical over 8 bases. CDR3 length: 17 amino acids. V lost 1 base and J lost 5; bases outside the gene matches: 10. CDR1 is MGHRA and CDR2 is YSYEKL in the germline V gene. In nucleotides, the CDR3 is TGCGCCAGCAGCCAAGTGCATCAGACTAGCGCTAACAATGAGCAGTTCTTC. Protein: CASSQVHQTSANNEQFF.

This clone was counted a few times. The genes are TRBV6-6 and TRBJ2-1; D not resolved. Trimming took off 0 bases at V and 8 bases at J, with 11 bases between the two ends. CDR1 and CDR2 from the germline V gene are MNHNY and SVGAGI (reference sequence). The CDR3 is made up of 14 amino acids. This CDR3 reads CASSYSLVSHEQFF. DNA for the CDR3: TGTGCCAGCAGTTACTCCCTAGTTTCACATGAGCAGTTCTTC.

The CDR3: CACRRGTYEQYF. CDR3 bases: TGTGCTTGCAGGAGGGGAACCTACGAGCAGTACTTC. V usage is TRBV7-2 and J usage is TRBJ2-7, with D possibly matching TRBD2 (6 bases). CDR3 length: 12 amino acids. The germline V gene has CDR1 SGHTA and CDR2 FQGNSA.

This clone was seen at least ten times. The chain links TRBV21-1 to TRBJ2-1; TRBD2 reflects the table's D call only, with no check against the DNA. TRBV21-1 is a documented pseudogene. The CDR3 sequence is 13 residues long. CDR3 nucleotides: TGTGCCAGCAGCAAACTAGCCACCCATGAGCAGTTCTTC. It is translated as CASSKLATHEQFF.